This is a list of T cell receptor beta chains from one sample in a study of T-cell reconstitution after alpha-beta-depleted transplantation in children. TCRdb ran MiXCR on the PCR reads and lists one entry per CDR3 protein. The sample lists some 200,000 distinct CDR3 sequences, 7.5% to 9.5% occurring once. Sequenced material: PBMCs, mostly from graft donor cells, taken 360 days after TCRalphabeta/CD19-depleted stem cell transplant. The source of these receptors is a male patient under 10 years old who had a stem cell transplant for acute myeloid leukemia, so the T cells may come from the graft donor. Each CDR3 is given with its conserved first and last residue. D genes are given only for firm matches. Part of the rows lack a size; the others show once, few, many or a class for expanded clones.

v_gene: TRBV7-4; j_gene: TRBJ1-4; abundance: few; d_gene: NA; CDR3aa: CASLPGAATETNEKLFF; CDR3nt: TGTGCCAGTTTACCCGGGGCCGCTACCGAAACTAATGAAAAACTGTTTTTT
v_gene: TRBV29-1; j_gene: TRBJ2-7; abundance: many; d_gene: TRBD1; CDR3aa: CSVEAGTGAYEQYF; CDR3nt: TGCAGCGTTGAGGCCGGGACAGGAGCCTACGAGCAGTACTTC
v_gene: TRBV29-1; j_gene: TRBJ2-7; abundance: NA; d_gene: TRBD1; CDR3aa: CSVGKDRDYGEQYF; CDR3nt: TGCAGCGTTGGCAAGGACAGGGATTACGGCGAGCAGTACTTC
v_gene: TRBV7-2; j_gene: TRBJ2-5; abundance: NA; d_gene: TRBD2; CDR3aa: CASSLWFRREGRETQYF; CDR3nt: TGTGCCAGCAGCTTATGGTTTCGGCGGGAGGGCCGTGAGACCCAGTACTTC
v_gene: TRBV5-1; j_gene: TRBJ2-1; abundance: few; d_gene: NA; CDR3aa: CASSLATDRYNEQFF; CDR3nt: TGCGCCAGCAGCTTGGCCACGGACAGATACAATGAGCAGTTCTTC
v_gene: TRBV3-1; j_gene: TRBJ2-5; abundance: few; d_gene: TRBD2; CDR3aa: CASSQDRSGGRETQYF; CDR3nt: TGTGCCAGCAGCCAAGACCGAAGCGGGGGGCGGGAGACCCAGTACTTC
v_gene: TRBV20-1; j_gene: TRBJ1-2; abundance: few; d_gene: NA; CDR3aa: CSARDHSDYGYTF; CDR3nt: TGCAGTGCTAGAGATCACAGCGACTATGGCTACACCTTC
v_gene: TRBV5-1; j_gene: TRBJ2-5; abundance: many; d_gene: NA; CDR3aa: CASSDQETQYF; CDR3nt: TGTGCCAGCAGTGACCAGGAGACCCAGTACTTC
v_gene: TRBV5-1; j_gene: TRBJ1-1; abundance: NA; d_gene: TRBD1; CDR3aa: CASSLAGTEKAFF; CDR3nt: TGCGCCAGCAGCTTGGCCGGGACAGAGAAGGCTTTCTTT
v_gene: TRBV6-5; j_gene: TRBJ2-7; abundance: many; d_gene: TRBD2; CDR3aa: CASSSPTSGTYEQYF; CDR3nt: TGTGCCAGCAGTTCTCCGACTAGCGGGACCTACGAGCAGTACTTC
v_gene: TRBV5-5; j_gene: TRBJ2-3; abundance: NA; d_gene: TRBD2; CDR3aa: CASSLVWREVADTQYF; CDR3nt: TGTGCCAGCAGCTTGGTTTGGCGGGAGGTTGCAGATACGCAGTATTTT
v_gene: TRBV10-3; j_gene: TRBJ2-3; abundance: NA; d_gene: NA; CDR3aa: CAISPQGPIDGGQYF; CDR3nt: TGTGCCATCAGTCCACAGGGCCCGATTGATGGTGGGCAGTATTTT
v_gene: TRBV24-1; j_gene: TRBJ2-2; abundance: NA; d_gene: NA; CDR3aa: CATSDWTETGELFF; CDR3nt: TGTGCCACCAGTGATTGGACCGAGACCGGGGAGCTGTTTTTT
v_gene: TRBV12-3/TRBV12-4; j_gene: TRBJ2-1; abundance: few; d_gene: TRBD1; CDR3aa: CASTFLGQGNEQFF; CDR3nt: TGTGCCAGCACCTTCCTCGGACAGGGGAATGAGCAGTTCTTC
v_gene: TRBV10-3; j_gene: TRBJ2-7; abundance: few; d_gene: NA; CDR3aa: CAISVQGGYEQYF; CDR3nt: TGTGCCATCAGTGTTCAGGGGGGCTACGAGCAGTACTTC
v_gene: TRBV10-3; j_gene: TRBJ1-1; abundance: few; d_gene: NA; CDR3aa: CAISDGVAEAFF; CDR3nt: TGTGCCATCAGTGACGGAGTCGCTGAAGCTTTCTTT
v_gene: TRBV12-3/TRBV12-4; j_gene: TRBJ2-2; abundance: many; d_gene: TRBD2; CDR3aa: CASSVAGANTGELFF; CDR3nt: TGTGCCAGCAGTGTAGCGGGGGCCAACACCGGGGAGCTGTTTTTT
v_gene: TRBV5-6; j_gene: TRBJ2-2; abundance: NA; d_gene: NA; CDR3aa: CASSFPGLNTGELFF; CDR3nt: TGTGCCAGCAGCTTTCCGGGACTGAACACCGGGGAGCTGTTTTTT
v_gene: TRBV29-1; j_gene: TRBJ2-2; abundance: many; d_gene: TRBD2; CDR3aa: CSAIAGGPGGELFF; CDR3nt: TGCAGCGCCATAGCGGGAGGGCCCGGCGGGGAGCTGTTTTTT
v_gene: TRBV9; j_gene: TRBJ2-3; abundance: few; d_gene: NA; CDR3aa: CASSVRRGPSDTQYF; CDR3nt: TGTGCCAGCAGCGTACGGCGGGGACCCTCGGATACGCAGTATTTT
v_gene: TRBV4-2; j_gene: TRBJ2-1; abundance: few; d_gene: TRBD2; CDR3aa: CASSHYTSGGASKNYNEQFF; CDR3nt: TGTGCCAGCAGCCACTATACTAGCGGGGGGGCCAGTAAGAATTACAATGAGCAGTTCTTC
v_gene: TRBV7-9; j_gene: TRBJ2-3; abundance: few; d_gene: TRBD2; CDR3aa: CASSLVLPSGGSREADTQYF; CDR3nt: TGTGCCAGCAGCTTAGTATTACCGAGCGGGGGATCCCGAGAGGCAGATACGCAGTATTTT
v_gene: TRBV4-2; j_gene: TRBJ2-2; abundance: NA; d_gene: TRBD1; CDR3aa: CASSQSDRGINLDTGELFF; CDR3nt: TGTGCCAGCAGCCAAAGTGACAGGGGAATCAATTTGGACACCGGGGAGCTGTTTTTT
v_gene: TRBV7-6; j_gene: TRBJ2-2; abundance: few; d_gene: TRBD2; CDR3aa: CASSSWTSGPYTGELFF; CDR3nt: TGTGCCAGCAGCTCGTGGACTAGCGGCCCCTACACCGGGGAGCTGTTTTTT
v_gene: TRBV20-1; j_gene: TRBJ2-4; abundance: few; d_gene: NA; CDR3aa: CSARGVLQNIQYF; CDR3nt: TGCAGTGCTAGAGGGGTCTTACAAAACATTCAGTACTTC
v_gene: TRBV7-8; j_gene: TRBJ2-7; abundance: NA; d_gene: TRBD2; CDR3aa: CASSPGQVATSGTIPRQYF; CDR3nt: TGTGCCAGCAGCCCCGGGCAGGTCGCTACTAGCGGGACCATCCCGAGGCAGTACTTC
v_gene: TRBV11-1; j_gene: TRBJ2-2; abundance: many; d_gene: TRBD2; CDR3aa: CASSLNIAGTNTGELFF; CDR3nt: TGTGCCAGCAGCTTAAACATAGCGGGAACGAACACCGGGGAGCTGTTTTTT
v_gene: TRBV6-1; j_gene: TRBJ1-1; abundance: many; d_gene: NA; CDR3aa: CASRQGRNTEAFF; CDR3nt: TGTGCCAGCAGGCAGGGGCGGAACACTGAAGCTTTCTTT
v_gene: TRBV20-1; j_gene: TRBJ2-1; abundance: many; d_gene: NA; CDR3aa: CSALSLAATYNEQFF; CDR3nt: TGCAGTGCCTTATCCTTAGCGGCTACCTACAATGAGCAGTTCTTC
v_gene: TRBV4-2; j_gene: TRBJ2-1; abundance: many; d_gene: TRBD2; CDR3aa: CASSLGLAGNEQFF; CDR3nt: TGTGCCAGCAGCCTCGGACTAGCGGGTAATGAGCAGTTCTTC
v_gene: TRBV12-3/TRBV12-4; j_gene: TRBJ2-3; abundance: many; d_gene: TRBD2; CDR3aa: CASSLRGITDTQYF; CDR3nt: TGTGCCAGCAGTTTGCGGGGGATCACAGATACGCAGTATTTT
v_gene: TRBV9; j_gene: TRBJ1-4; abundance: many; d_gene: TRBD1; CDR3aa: CASSVSGGLVEKLFF; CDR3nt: TGTGCCAGCAGCGTCTCAGGGGGCTTGGTTGAAAAACTGTTTTTT
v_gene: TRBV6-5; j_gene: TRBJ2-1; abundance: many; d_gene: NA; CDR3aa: CASSYDSPSYNEQFF; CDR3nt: TGTGCCAGCAGTTACGACAGTCCCTCCTACAATGAGCAGTTCTTC
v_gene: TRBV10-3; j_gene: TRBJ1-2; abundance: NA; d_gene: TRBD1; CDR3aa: CAISATGGDGYTF; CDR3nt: TGTGCCATCAGTGCAACAGGGGGCGATGGCTACACCTTC
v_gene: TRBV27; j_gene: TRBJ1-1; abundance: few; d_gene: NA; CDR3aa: CASSLTWGRHEAFF; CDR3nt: TGTGCCAGCAGTTTGACATGGGGGCGGCATGAAGCTTTCTTT
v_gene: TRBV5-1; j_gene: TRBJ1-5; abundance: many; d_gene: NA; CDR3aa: CASSPGDSNQPQHF; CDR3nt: TGCGCCAGCAGCCCAGGGGATAGCAATCAGCCCCAGCATTTT
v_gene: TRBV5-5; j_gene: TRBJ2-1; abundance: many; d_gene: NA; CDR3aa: CASSFVTDSYNEQFF; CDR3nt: TGTGCCAGCAGCTTTGTCACAGATTCCTACAATGAGCAGTTCTTC